This TCR beta chain was sequenced for a study of cytomegalovirus exposure and HLA in healthy donors. This PCR relied on a set of 60 Vbeta primers and 13 Jbeta primers. TCRdb keeps only in-frame clones here, not all; method: immunoSEQ multiplex PCR. The table shows 90,000 to 120,000 clones, with about 80% occurring only once. The CDR3 extends over 15 amino acids. Per the germline V gene, CDR1 is SGHVS and CDR2 is FNYEAQ. This TCR was sampled from a man aged 25 to 40 in good health and CMV-seronegative. The chain uses TRBV7-6 and TRBJ2-5; 9 bases match TRBD1. The J call could be wrong; TRBJ2-7 is a better fit for the DNA end. Sequencing used PBMCs. Written as DNA, the CDR3 is TGTGCCAGCAGCTCCGAGCGGACAGGGGTTTACGAGCAGTACTTC. Its protein is CASSSERTGVYEQYF.